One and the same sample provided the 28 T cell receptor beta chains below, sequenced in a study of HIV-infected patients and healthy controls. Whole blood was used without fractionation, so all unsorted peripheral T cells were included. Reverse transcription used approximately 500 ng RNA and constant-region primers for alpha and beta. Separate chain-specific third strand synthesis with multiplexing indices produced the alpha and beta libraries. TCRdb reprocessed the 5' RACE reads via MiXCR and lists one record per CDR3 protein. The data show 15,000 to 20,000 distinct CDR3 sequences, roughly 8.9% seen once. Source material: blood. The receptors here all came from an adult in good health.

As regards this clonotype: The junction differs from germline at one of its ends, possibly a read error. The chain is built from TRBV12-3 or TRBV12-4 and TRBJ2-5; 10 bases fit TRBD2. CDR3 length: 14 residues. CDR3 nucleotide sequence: TGTGCCAGCAGATTAGCGGGGGGCCCGGAGACCCAGTACTTC. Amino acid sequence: CASRLAGGPETQYF.

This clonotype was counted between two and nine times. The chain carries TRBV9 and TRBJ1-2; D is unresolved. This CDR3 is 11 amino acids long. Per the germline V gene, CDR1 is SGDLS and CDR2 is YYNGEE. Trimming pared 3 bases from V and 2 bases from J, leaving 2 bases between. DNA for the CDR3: TGTGCCAGCAGCGACAACTATGGCTACACCTTC. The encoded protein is CASSDNYGYTF.

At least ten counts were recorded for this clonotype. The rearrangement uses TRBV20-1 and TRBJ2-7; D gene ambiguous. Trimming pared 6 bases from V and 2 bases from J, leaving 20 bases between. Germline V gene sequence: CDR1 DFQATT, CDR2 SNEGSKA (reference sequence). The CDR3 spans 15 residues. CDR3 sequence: CSAAPQNPGPYEQYF. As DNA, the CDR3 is TGCAGTGCGGCACCCCAAAACCCAGGTCCCTACGAGCAGTACTTC.

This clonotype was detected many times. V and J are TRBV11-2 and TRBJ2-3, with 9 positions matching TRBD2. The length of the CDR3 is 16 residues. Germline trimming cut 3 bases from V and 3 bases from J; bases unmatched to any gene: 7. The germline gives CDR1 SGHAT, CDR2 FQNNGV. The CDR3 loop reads CASSFAIAGETDTQYF. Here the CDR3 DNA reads TGTGCCAGCAGCTTTGCCATAGCGGGGGAAACAGATACGCAGTATTTT.

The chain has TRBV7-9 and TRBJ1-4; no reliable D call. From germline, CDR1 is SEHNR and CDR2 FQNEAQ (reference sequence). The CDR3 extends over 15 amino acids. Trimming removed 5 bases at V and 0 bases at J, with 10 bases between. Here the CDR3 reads CASSPRTATNEKLFF. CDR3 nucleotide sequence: TGTGCCAGCAGCCCTAGGACTGCAACTAATGAAAAACTGTTTTTT.

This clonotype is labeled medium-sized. CDR3 region: CASSLTGASGYTF. The DNA for the CDR3 is TGTGCCAGCAGCCTGACAGGGGCGTCCGGCTACACCTTC. The chain carries TRBV7-3 and TRBJ1-2, with 8 positions matching TRBD1. The length of the CDR3 is 13 residues. After removal of 5 bases from V and 8 bases from J, the junction contained 7 bases not matched to a gene. Germline-derived CDR1 and CDR2 are SGHTA and FQGTGA. Full variable domain (outside the CDR3, taken from reference TRBV7-3 and TRBJ1-2): GAGVSQTPSNKVTEKGKYVELRCDPISGHTALYWYRQSLGQGPEFLIYFQGTGAADDSGLPNDRFFAVRPEGSVSTLKIQRTERGDSAVYLCASSLTGASGYTFGSGTRLTVV.

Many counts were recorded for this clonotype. The CDR3 DNA reads TGTGCCAGCAGTTTAGTGGACACCATGAACACTGAAGCTTTCTTT. Protein: CASSLVDTMNTEAFF. The rearrangement uses TRBV28 and TRBJ1-1, with TRBD1 as a possible D gene (5 bases). This CDR3 comprises 15 residues. Germline assignment: CDR1 MDHEN and CDR2 SYDVKM. The V end lost 2 bases, the J end lost 0 bases, and 10 bases lay between the germline ends.

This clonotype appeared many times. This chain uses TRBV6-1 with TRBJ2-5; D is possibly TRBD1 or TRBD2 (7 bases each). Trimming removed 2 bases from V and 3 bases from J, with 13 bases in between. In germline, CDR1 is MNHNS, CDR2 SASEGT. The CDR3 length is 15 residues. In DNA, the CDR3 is TGTGCCAGCAGTGAATTGGGGGGGACAGAAGAGACCCAGTACTTC. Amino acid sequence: CASSELGGTEETQYF.

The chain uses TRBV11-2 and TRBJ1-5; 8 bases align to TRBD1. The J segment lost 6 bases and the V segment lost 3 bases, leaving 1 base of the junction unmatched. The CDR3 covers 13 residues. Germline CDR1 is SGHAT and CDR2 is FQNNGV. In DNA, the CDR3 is TGTGCCAGCAGCTTGGGGACAGGTCAGCCCCAGCATTTT. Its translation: CASSLGTGQPQHF.

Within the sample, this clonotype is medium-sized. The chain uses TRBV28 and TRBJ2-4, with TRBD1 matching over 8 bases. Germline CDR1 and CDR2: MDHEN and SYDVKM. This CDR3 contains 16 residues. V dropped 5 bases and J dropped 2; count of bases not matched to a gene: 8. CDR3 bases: TGTGCCAGCAGTGAAACGGACAGGGAACCCAAAAACATTCAGTACTTC. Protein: CASSETDREPKNIQYF.

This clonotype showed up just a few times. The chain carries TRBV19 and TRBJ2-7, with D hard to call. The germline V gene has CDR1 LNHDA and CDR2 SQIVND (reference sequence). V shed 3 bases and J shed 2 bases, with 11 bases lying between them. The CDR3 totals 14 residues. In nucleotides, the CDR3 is TGTGCCAGTAGTATCGCCGCAGGCGCCTACGAGCAGTACTTC. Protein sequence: CASSIAAGAYEQYF.

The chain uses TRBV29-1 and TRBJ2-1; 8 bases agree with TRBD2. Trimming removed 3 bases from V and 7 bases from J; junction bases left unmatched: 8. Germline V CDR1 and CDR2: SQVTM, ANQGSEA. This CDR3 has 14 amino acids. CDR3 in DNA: TGCAGCGTTGACGGCGGGGGGTATAGTAATGAGCAGTTCTTC. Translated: CSVDGGGYSNEQFF.

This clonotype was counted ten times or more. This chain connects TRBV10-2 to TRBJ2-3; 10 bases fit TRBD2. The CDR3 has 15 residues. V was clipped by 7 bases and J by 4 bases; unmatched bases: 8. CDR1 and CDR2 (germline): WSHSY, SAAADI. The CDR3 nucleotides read TGCGCCAGCATCTACAGCGGGGGGGCTCCAGATACGCAGTATTTT. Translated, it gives CASIYSGGAPDTQYF.

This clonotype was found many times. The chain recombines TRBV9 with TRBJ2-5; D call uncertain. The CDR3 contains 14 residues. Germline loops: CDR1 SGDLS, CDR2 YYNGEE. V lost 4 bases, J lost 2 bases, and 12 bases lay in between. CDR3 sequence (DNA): TGTGCCAGCAGCTTAATACCAACTCAAGAGACCCAGTACTTC. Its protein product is CASSLIPTQETQYF.

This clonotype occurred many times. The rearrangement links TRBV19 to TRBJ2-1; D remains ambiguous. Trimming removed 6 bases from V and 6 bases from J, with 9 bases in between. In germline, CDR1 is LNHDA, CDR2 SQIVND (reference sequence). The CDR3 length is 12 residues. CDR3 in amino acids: CASRDGFNEQFF. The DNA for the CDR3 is TGTGCCAGTAGAGACGGATTCAATGAGCAGTTCTTC.

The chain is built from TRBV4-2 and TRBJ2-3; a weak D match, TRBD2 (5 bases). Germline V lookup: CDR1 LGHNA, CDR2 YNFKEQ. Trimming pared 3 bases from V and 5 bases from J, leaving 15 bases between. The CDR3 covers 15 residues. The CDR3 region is CASSHTGIGIDTQYF. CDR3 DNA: TGTGCCAGCAGCCATACGGGAATTGGTATAGATACGCAGTATTTT.

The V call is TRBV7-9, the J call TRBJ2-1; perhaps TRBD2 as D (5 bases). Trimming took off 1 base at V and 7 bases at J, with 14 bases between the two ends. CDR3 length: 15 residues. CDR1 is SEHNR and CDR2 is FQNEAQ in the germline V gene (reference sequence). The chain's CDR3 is CASSLVLGRGNEQFF. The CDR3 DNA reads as TGTGCCAGCAGCTTAGTTTTGGGTCGCGGGAATGAGCAGTTCTTC.

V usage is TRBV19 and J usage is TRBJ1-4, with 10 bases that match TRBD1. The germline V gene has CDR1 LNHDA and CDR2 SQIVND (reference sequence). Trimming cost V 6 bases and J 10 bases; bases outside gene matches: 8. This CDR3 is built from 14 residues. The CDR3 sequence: CASSPGQGTGKLFF. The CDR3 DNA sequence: TGTGCCAGTAGCCCGGGACAGGGGACGGGAAAACTGTTTTTT.

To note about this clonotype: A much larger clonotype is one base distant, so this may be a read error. This CDR3 reads CGARDDRTYNEQFF. The DNA of the CDR3 is TGCGGTGCTAGAGATGATCGGACTTACAATGAGCAGTTCTTC. The rearrangement links TRBV20-1 to TRBJ2-1; maybe TRBD2 (5 bases). Germline CDR1 and CDR2: DFQATT and SNEGSKA (reference sequence). This CDR3 has 14 residues.

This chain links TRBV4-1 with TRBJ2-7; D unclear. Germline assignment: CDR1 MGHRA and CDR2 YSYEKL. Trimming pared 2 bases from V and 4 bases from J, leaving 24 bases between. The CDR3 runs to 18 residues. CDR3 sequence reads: CASSQTTKMVARRYEQYF. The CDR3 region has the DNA TGCGCCAGCAGCCAAACTACTAAGATGGTTGCCAGGCGATACGAGCAGTACTTC.

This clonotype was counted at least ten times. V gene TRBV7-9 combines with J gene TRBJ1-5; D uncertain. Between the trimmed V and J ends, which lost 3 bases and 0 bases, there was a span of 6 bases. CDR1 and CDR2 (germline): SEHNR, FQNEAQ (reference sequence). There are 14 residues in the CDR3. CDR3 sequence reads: CASSFRDSNQPQHF. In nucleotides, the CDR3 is TGTGCCAGCAGCTTTCGGGATAGCAATCAGCCCCAGCATTTT.

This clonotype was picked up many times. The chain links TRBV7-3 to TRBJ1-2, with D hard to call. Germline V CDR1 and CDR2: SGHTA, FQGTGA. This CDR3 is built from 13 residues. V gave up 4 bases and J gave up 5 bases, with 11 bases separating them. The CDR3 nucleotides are TGTGCCAGCAGCTCGGACCGTGAATATGGCTACACCTTC. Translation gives CASSSDREYGYTF.

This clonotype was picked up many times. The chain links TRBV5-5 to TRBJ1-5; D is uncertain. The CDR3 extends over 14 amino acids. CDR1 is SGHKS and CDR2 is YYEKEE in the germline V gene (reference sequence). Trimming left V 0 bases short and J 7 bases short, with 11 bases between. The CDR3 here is CASSLGTEYQPQHF. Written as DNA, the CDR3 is TGTGCCAGCAGCTTGGGGACGGAGTACCAGCCCCAGCATTTT.

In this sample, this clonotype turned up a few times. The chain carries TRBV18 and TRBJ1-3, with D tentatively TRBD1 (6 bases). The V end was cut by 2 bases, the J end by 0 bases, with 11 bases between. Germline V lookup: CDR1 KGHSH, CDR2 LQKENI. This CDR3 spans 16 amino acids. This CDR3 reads CASSPGQLRSGNTIYF. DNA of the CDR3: TGTGCCAGCTCACCAGGACAGCTCCGCTCTGGAAACACCATATATTTT. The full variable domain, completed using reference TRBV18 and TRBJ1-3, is NAGVMQNPRHLVRRRGQEARLRCSPMKGHSHVYWYRQLPEEGLKFMVYLQKENIIDESGMPKERFSAEFPKEGPSILRIQQVVRGDSAAYFCASSPGQLRSGNTIYFGEGSWLTVV.

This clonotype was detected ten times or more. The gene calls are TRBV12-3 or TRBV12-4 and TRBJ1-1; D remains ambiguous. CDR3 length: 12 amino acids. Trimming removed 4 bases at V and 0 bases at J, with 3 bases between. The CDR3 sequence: CASSSMNTEAFF. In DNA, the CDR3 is TGTGCCAGCAGTTCTATGAACACTGAAGCTTTCTTT.

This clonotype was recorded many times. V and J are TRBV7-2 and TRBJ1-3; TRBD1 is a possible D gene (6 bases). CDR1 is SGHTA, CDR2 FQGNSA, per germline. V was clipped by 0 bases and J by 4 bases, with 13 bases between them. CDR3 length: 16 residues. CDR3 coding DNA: TGTGCCAGCAGCTTAGCCACAGGGTTATCGGGAAACACCATATATTTT. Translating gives CASSLATGLSGNTIYF.

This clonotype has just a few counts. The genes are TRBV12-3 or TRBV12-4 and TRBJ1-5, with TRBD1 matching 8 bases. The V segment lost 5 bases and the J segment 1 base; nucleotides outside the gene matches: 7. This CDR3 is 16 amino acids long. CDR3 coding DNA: TGTGCCAGCAGTCGACAGGGGAAATACAGCAATCAGCCCCAGCATTTT. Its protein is CASSRQGKYSNQPQHF.

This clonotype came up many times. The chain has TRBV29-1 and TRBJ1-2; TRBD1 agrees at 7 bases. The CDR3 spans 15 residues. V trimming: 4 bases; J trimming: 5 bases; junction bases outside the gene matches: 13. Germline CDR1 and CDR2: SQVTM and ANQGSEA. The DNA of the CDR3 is TGCAGCGTTGTGCACAGGGGAATAGAATCTTATGGCTACACCTTC. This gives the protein CSVVHRGIESYGYTF.